This passage covers 9 T cell receptor beta chains from one sample sequenced in a study of molecular identifiers for immune sequencing clone quantification. TCRdb itself ran the PCR reads through MiXCR, one entry per CDR3 protein. The sample consists of around 480,000 distinct CDR3 sequences, 25% of them appearing once. The sequenced material came from naive CD8+ T cells from blood, with Jurkat cell RNA spiked in. Sample subset: FACS-sorted CD8+CD4-CCR7+CD45RA+ naive T cells. The receptors here all came from a human donor in good health. Some libraries in this study had Jurkat cell RNA spiked in.

With regard to this clonotype: A much larger clone sits a single nucleotide away, making a read error possible. This rearrangement joins TRBV20-1 to TRBJ2-7; a possible D gene is TRBD2 (5 bases). The V and J ends lost 2 bases and 5 bases respectively, with 19 bases between them. This CDR3 is built from 15 residues. Germline V gene data show CDR1 as DFQATT and CDR2 as SNEGSKA (reference sequence). The CDR3 sequence: CSARNGNEGAHEQYF. CDR3 in DNA: TGCAGTGCTAGAAACGGGAACGAAGGCGCCCACGAGCAGTACTTC.

This clonotype came up many times. The chain joins TRBV20-1 to TRBJ2-7; the D gene is possibly TRBD2 (5 bases). Germline CDR1 and CDR2: DFQATT and SNEGSKA (reference sequence). The CDR3 contains 13 residues. The V end was cut by 3 bases, the J end by 3 bases, with 12 bases between. The CDR3 DNA sequence: TGCAGTGCTAGGGGCGAGGGATTCTACGAGCAGTACTTC. Translating it yields CSARGEGFYEQYF.

Concerning this clonotype itself: This may be a read error: a much more frequent sequence differs by one nucleotide. The rearrangement joins TRBV7-9 to TRBJ2-3, with unresolved D. Trimming shortened V by 8 bases and J by 4 bases, and 16 bases separated the two germline ends. The CDR3 length is 14 residues. Germline V lookup: CDR1 SEHNR, CDR2 FQNEAQ (reference sequence). In nucleotides, the CDR3 is TGTGCCAGCGGCCCTGGGGTCCAGCCAGATACGCAGTATTTT. As protein: CASGPGVQPDTQYF.

This chain connects TRBV14 to TRBJ1-3, with D possibly being TRBD1 (6 bases). This CDR3 has 15 amino acids. The germline CDR1 and CDR2 sequences are SGHDN and FVKESK. Trimming cost V 4 bases and J 0 bases, with 10 bases left between them. CDR3: CASSRTGFSGNTIYF. As DNA, the CDR3 is TGTGCCAGCAGCCGAACAGGGTTCTCTGGAAACACCATATATTTT.

The chain carries TRBV27 and TRBJ1-1, with D perhaps TRBD1 (6 bases). CDR1 and CDR2 from the germline V gene are MNHEY and SMNVEV (reference sequence). Deletions cut 3 bases from V and 1 base from J, with 15 bases between. CDR3 length: 16 residues. For the CDR3, the DNA is TGTGCCAGCAGTTTGGTATCGCAGGGGCGGAACACTGAAGCTTTCTTT. Its translation: CASSLVSQGRNTEAFF.

There are a few counts of this clonotype. V is TRBV28 and J is TRBJ2-3; 11 nucleotides line up with TRBD1. In germline, CDR1 is MDHEN, CDR2 SYDVKM. CDR3 length: 18 amino acids. The junction had 9 bases not matched to a gene; V was cut back by 2 bases and J by 2 bases. The CDR3 reads CASSLIRTGGSNTDTQYF. The CDR3 DNA follows: TGTGCCAGCAGTTTAATCAGGACAGGGGGCTCGAACACAGATACGCAGTATTTT.

This clonotype appeared a few times. The chain uses TRBV27 and TRBJ2-7, with D possibly TRBD2 on 6 matching bases. V was cut by 3 bases and J by 6 bases, with 15 bases left in between. Germline V CDR1 and CDR2: MNHEY, SMNVEV (reference sequence). The CDR3 has 14 residues. In DNA, the CDR3 is TGTGCCAGCAGTTTGGGCAGGGCGGGGAGCGAGCAGTACTTC. It encodes CASSLGRAGSEQYF.

The chain has TRBV3-2 and TRBJ2-7; TRBD2 reflects the table's D call only, with no check against the DNA. TRBV3-2 is deemed a pseudogene. The CDR3 covers 14 residues. The DNA of the CDR3 is TGTGCCAGCAGAGCGGAAGTGCCTGGCTACGAGCAGTACTTC. It codes for CASRAEVPGYEQYF.

The rearrangement joins TRBV4-1 to TRBJ2-3, with 12 bases matching TRBD1. CDR1 is MGHRA and CDR2 is YSYEKL in the germline V gene. The ends lost 4 bases at V and 3 bases at J; junction bases unmatched: 5. The CDR3 is 16 residues long. CDR3 region: CASSPGTGGRTDTQYF. In nucleotides, the CDR3 is TGCGCCAGCAGCCCGGGGACAGGGGGCCGAACAGATACGCAGTATTTT.